What follows are 7 T cell receptor beta chains derived from one specimen sequenced in a study of regulatory T cells in long-lasting Graves disease. Time point given: newly diagnosed GD, antithyroid drugs for less than 3 months. Extracted RNA from PBMCs served as the source of the TCR library. Combining iRepertoire HTBI primers with Arm-PCR of CDR3 regions, the authors built TCR beta libraries. TCRdb re-called the multiplex PCR reads through MiXCR, storing one row per CDR3 protein. The repertoire holds roughly 500,000 distinct CDR3 sequences, with less than 15% as singletons. The same sample was also studied in work on T cells in Graves' hyperthyroidism and ophthalmopathy.

The sequenced sample was peripheral blood mononuclear cells (PBMCs), obtained at new diagnosis, from a patient treated with antithyroid drugs. The receptor source for this set is a young man with Graves disease.

For this clonotype: Germline is not matched at one junction end, which may reflect a read error. The chain carries TRBV29-1 and TRBJ2-1; D is possibly TRBD1 or TRBD2 (5 bases each). The CDR3 contains 11 residues. Germline V gene sequence: CDR1 SQVTM, CDR2 ANQGSEA. CDR3 amino acids: CGVGDYNEQFF. CDR3 coding DNA: TGCGGCGTGGGGGACTACAATGAGCAGTTCTTC.

As for this clonotype: This may stem from a read error, because a much larger clone lies one nucleotide away. The chain recombines TRBV3-1 with TRBJ2-5; perhaps TRBD2 as D (5 bases). CDR3 length equals 13 residues. Germline CDR1 LGHDT, CDR2 YNNKEL (reference sequence). The CDR3 DNA reads as TGTGCCAGCAGACAAGATAAAGGGCGGGCCCAGTACTTC. It is translated as CASRQDKGRAQYF.

For the CDR3, the DNA is TGCAGTGCTAGTGGGGGGGACGTCACAGATACGCAGCATTTT. Encoded protein: CSASGGDVTDTQHF. The rearrangement links TRBV20-1 to TRBJ2-3, with D perhaps matching TRBD1 (5 bases). The J call may be wrong; the DNA end is better matched by TRBJ1-5. CDR3 length: 14 residues. Germline assignment: CDR1 DFQATT and CDR2 SNEGSKA (reference sequence).

The chain recombines TRBV9 with TRBJ2-7; the match to TRBD2 covers 7 bases. Germline lookup yields CDR1 SGDLS and CDR2 YYNGEE. Trimming took 6 bases from V and 5 from J; bases not matched to a gene: 17. The CDR3 is 16 residues long. This CDR3 is CASTVGGDSIVNEQYF. CDR3 sequence (DNA): TGTGCCAGCACCGTGGGGGGGGACTCTATTGTGAACGAGCAGTACTTC.

The gene calls are TRBV9 and TRBJ2-6; D call uncertain. Germline CDR1 reads SGDLS; CDR2 reads YYNGEE. The CDR3 loop spans 16 amino acids. Deletions cut 0 bases from V and 0 bases from J, with 7 bases between. CDR3 protein: CASSVDAISGANVLTF. DNA of the CDR3: TGTGCCAGCAGCGTAGACGCGATCTCTGGGGCCAACGTCCTGACTTTC.

V usage is TRBV11-2 and J usage is TRBJ2-5; D not certain. Looked up from germline, CDR1 is SGHAT and CDR2 is FQNNGV. V was cut by 5 bases and J by 1 base, with 14 bases left in between. The CDR3 spans 15 residues. CDR3 sequence (DNA): TGTGCCAGCAGCCGTTTGGGGAAGGTCCAAGAGACCCAGTACTTC. It is translated as CASSRLGKVQETQYF.

There are a few counts of this clonotype. The chain has TRBV29-1 and TRBJ2-7; 8 bases match TRBD1. V shed 8 bases, J shed 1 base, and the junction held 4 bases outside the gene matches. Per germline, CDR1 SQVTM and CDR2 ANQGSEA. The CDR3 spans 12 residues. CDR3: CSFRGPSYEQYF. The CDR3 DNA sequence: TGCAGCTTCAGGGGGCCATCCTACGAGCAGTACTTC.